This T cell receptor beta chain was found in a study of T-cell memory formation after mild COVID-19. TCRdb processed the 5' RACE reads anew with MiXCR; each CDR3 protein has one entry. The repertoire holds approximately 250,000 distinct CDR3 sequences, with approximately 16% as singletons. Study-wide findings and caveats: The pre-infection memory compartment contained some responding clones, suggesting cross-reactive memory joined. Contracting CD8+ clones were enriched in EMRA, CD4+ mainly in CM and EM. Among clones contracting day 15 to 85, CD4/CD8 was balanced, whereas later expanders leaned CD4+.

The sample holds a few counts of this clonotype. Its antigen is not identified. Trimming took 6 bases from V and 7 from J, leaving 17 bases between them. Per the germline V gene, CDR1 is KGHSH and CDR2 is LQKENI. The CDR3 extends over 14 amino acids. The sequence was obtained from a man aged 18 to 29 who had mild COVID-19 (a few samples of this study predate the infection). Cell type and time point are not known. Input material: PBMCs or a T cell subset sorted from them (not recorded which). The genes are TRBV18 and TRBJ2-3; D could derive from TRBD1 or TRBD2 (5 bases each). This CDR3 is CASSGTAAVHTQYF. The CDR3 coding sequence is TGTGCCAGCTCCGGGACCGCGGCCGTGCATACGCAGTATTTT.